The sequence of this T cell receptor (beta chain) was determined in a study of OX40 agonist ivuxolimab in advanced cancers. Study background: Cancers in dose escalation were hepatocellular, melanoma, renal cell and head and neck. The mean age was approximately 60 years, ranging from about 23 to 85, with approximately 83% of participants male. Earlier anti-PD-1, anti-PD-L1 or anti-CTLA-4 therapy was permitted; roughly 37% had received some.

Assay used: immunoSEQ multiplex PCR; TCRdb lists only in-frame clones, some missing. Of around 100,000 clones listed, 75% to 95% are singletons. This clonotype originated in an adult with an advanced solid tumor such as melanoma, head and neck, liver or kidney cancer. This sample comprised CD4+ or CD8+ T cells sorted from blood, obtained in a trial of the OX40 agonist ivuxolimab.

In DNA, the CDR3 is TGCGCCAGCAGCCAAGAGACTCAGGGTTCACCCCTCCACTTT. Its protein product is CASSQETQGSPLHF. The chain has TRBV4-1 and TRBJ1-6, with D tentatively TRBD1 (5 bases). Trimming removed 0 bases from V and 9 bases from J, with 9 bases in between. CDR1 and CDR2 from the germline V gene are MGHRA and YSYEKL. CDR3 length: 14 residues.